The 20 T cell receptor beta chains given below trace back to one sample, sequenced in a study of beta chain features in type 1 diabetes. Study-wide results and caveats: All four CD4+ subsets from Type 1 diabetes patients carried moderately but significantly shorter TCRB CDR3s.

Sequenced material consisted of expressed TCRB transcripts (all of the isolated RNA was reverse transcribed). Here immunoSEQ multiplex PCR was the method, and the copy in TCRdb shows in-frame clones only, minus some. The data contain about 99,000 clones, roughly 28% of them singletons. Their antigens are not known. Sequencing was carried out using central memory CD4+ T cells from blood. These receptors all come from a woman aged 18-29 years with type 1 diabetes.

The chain joins TRBV29-1 to TRBJ1-2, with a weak D call TRBD1 (6 bases). The CDR3 length is 14 residues. V shed 1 base and J shed 7 bases, with 16 bases lying between them. The germline V gene has CDR1 SQVTM and CDR2 ANQGSEA. The CDR3 DNA is TGCAGCGTTGAAGGGGTGGACAGTTATTTTGGCTACACCTTC. It translates to CSVEGVDSYFGYTF.

J is TRBJ2-1 and V is TRBV30; 9 bases match TRBD2. CDR3 size: 16 residues. The germline V gene has CDR1 GTSNPN and CDR2 SVGIG (reference sequence). V trimming: 0 bases; J trimming: 7 bases; junction bases outside the gene matches: 10. CDR3 sequence reads: CAWSVRSSGSRNEQFF. The DNA for the CDR3 is TGTGCCTGGAGTGTACGGAGTAGCGGGAGTAGAAATGAGCAGTTCTTC.

This sequence joins TRBV7-5 and TRBJ2-7; the DNA was not compared with TRBD1, the D call given in the table. TRBV7-5 is designated a pseudogene. The CDR3 extends over 15 amino acids. For the CDR3, the DNA is TGTGCCAGAAGCTTACCCCGGGACAGAACCTACGAGCAGTACGTC. This codes for CARSLPRDRTYEQYV.

CDR3 coding DNA: TGCAGCGTTGGGGAAGGGGGTAACTATGGCTACACCTTC. As protein: CSVGEGGNYGYTF. This chain links TRBV29-1 with TRBJ1-2; maybe TRBD1 (6 bases). The CDR3 contains 13 residues. Between the trimmed V and J ends, which lost 4 bases and 1 base, there was a span of 10 bases. Germline-derived CDR1 and CDR2 are SQVTM and ANQGSEA.

This clone was detected only once. The rearrangement joins TRBV6-5 to TRBJ2-7, with TRBD2 matching over 7 bases. This CDR3 is 13 amino acids long. Trimming at V came to 5 bases and at J to 3 bases, leaving 4 bases not matched to a gene. The germline gives CDR1 MNHEY, CDR2 SVGAGI. CDR3 amino acids: CASSPRGVYEQYV. The CDR3 DNA reads TGTGCCAGCAGTCCCCGGGGGGTCTACGAGCAGTACGTC.

The chain couples TRBV5-6 to TRBJ2-1, with D possibly TRBD2 on 5 matching bases. Germline CDR1 reads SGHDT; CDR2 reads YYEEEE. CDR3 length equals 14 residues. V was trimmed by 4 bases and J by 6 bases, leaving 14 bases between them. In DNA, the CDR3 is TGTGCCAGCAGCCCCCTCGGCGAGGGCAATGAGCAGTTCTTC. The encoded protein is CASSPLGEGNEQFF.

DNA for the CDR3: TGTGCCAGCAGTGACCAAGTAGAACTGTTTTTT. It codes for CASSDQVELFF. The chain combines TRBV2 with TRBJ1-4; D is uncertain. Germline V lookup: CDR1 SNHLY, CDR2 FYNNEI. The CDR3 has 11 residues. Trimming removed 3 bases from V and 12 bases from J, with 8 bases in between.

The chain is built from TRBV27 and TRBJ2-5, with D perhaps matching TRBD1 (6 bases). The germline V gene has CDR1 MNHEY and CDR2 SMNVEV (reference sequence). This CDR3 has 15 amino acids. V lost 3 bases and J lost 7, with 18 bases in between. The CDR3 coding sequence is TGTGCCAGCAGTTTTTCAGGGGCCCGTAGGGGGACCCAGTACTTC. It translates to CASSFSGARRGTQYF.

In DNA form, the CDR3 reads TGTGCCAGTCGGAGGGGACAGGGAATTATCTGGAACACTGAAGCTTTCTTT. It encodes CASRRGQGIIWNTEAFF. The chain uses TRBV28 and TRBJ1-1; 9 bases match TRBD1. CDR1 and CDR2 from the germline V gene are MDHEN and SYDVKM. CDR3 length: 17 amino acids. V lost 9 bases and J lost 1; bases outside the gene matches: 15.

V and J are TRBV7-2 and TRBJ1-4; 10 nucleotides agree with TRBD1. This CDR3 is built from 14 residues. V lost 3 bases and J lost 6; bases outside the gene matches: 1. Germline V lookup: CDR1 SGHTA, CDR2 FQGNSA. The CDR3 bases are TGTGCCAGCAGCTTCGACAGGGGGCATGAAAAACTGTTTTTT. It encodes CASSFDRGHEKLFF. The full variable domain, rest sourced from reference TRBV7-2 and TRBJ1-4, is GAGVSQSPSNKVTEKGKDVELRCDPISGHTALYWYRQSLGQGLEFLIYFQGNSAPDKSGLPSDRFSAERTGGSVSTLTIQRTQQEDSAVYLCASSFDRGHEKLFFGSGTQLSVL.

The rearrangement uses TRBV21-1 and TRBJ1-4. TRBV21-1 is a known pseudogene. The CDR3 has 17 amino acids. The DNA of the CDR3 is TGTGCCAGCAGCAAAGGTGGAGGGGAAAAGACTAATGAAAAACTGTTTTTT. Protein sequence: CASSKGGGEKTNEKLFF.

This clone has just a few counts. The rearrangement links TRBV19 to TRBJ2-1, with 13 bases lining up with TRBD2. This CDR3 comprises 15 residues. The germline V gene encodes CDR1 LNHDA and CDR2 SQIVND (reference sequence). Losses at the gene ends were 5 bases for V and 10 bases for J; bases not matched to a gene: 8. This CDR3 is CASSEGTSGDIEQFF. The CDR3 DNA is TGTGCCAGTAGTGAAGGGACTAGCGGGGACATAGAGCAGTTCTTC.

This rearrangement joins TRBV7-9 to TRBJ2-5, with TRBD2 matching 8 bases. The germline V gene encodes CDR1 SEHNR and CDR2 FQNEAQ (reference sequence). The CDR3 consists of 14 residues. V lost 1 base to trimming and J lost 4 bases; unmatched junction nucleotides: 2. CDR3 region: CASSLERGRETQYF. CDR3 in DNA: TGTGCCAGCAGCTTAGAGCGGGGGCGAGAGACCCAGTACTTC.

The table lists this clone with a few counts. The V and J genes are TRBV6-1 and TRBJ2-1, with TRBD1 matching over 10 bases. Germline lookup yields CDR1 MNHNS and CDR2 SASEGT. Losses at the gene ends were 4 bases for V and 6 bases for J; bases not matched to a gene: 6. This CDR3 is built from 15 residues. The CDR3 DNA is TGTGCCAGCAGTGTCTCCGGGACAGGGGCCAATGAGCAGTTCTTC. It is translated as CASSVSGTGANEQFF.

CDR3 residues: CASSKGGAPYEQYV. The CDR3 nucleotides read TGTGCCAGCAGTAAAGGGGGCGCGCCCTACGAGCAGTACGTC. The genes are TRBV6-5 and TRBJ2-7; 7 bases line up with TRBD1. The V gene's germline CDR1 is MNHEY and CDR2 SVGAGI. The ends lost 5 bases at V and 2 bases at J; junction bases unmatched: 6. The length of the CDR3 is 14 residues.

The chain joins TRBV6-5 to TRBJ1-1, with D perhaps matching TRBD1 (5 bases). Germline CDR1 reads MNHEY; CDR2 reads SVGAGI. V lost 3 bases and J 5 bases, leaving 16 bases between the germline ends. CDR3 length equals 15 residues. Here the CDR3 DNA reads TGTGCCAGCAGTTATCAACCGGACATCGGGACTGAAGCTTTCTTT. Its protein product is CASSYQPDIGTEAFF.

This clone was picked up a small number of times. J is TRBJ2-1 and V is TRBV5-1; no definite D call. The CDR3 has 15 residues. Trimming left V 2 bases short and J 0 bases short, with 9 bases between. The germline gives CDR1 SGHRS, CDR2 YFSETQ. CDR3 in amino acids: CASSFGYGSYNEQFF. The DNA for the CDR3 is TGCGCCAGCAGCTTCGGGTATGGCTCCTACAATGAGCAGTTCTTC. Full variable domain (outside the CDR3, taken from reference TRBV5-1 and TRBJ2-1): KAGVTQTPRYLIKTRGQQVTLSCSPISGHRSVSWYQQTPGQGLQFLFEYFSETQRNKGNFPGRFSGRQFSNSRSEMNVSTLELGDSALYLCASSFGYGSYNEQFFGPGTRLTVL.

CDR3 DNA: TGTGCCAGTATGCCGATAGCGAGCCTCTCACCAGATACGCAGTATTTT. Translating gives CASMPIASLSPDTQYF. The chain is built from TRBV19 and TRBJ2-3; a possible D gene is TRBD2 (5 bases). This CDR3 comprises 16 residues. Deletions cut 7 bases from V and 4 bases from J, with 21 bases between. Germline values: CDR1 LNHDA, CDR2 SQIVND (reference sequence).

The chain couples TRBV7-6 to TRBJ2-1, with 10 bases lining up with TRBD2. This CDR3 is 14 amino acids long. CDR1 is SGHVS and CDR2 is FNYEAQ in the germline V gene. J lost 7 bases, V lost 1 base, and 1 base had no gene match. The CDR3 spells CASSLVAGGNEQFF. The DNA for the CDR3 is TGTGCCAGCAGCTTAGTAGCGGGAGGTAATGAGCAGTTCTTC. Full variable domain (remainder filled in from reference TRBV7-6 and TRBJ2-1): GAGVSQSPRYKVTKRGQDVALRCDPISGHVSLYWYRQALGQGPEFLTYFNYEAQQDKSGLPNDRFSAERPEGSISTLTIQRTEQRDSAMYRCASSLVAGGNEQFFGPGTRLTVL.

The rearrangement links TRBV29-1 to TRBJ2-1; weak D call: TRBD2 (6 bases). Germline V lookup: CDR1 SQVTM, CDR2 ANQGSEA. The germline V and J ends were trimmed by 7 bases and 7 bases, with 17 bases remaining between them. The CDR3 spans 13 residues. The CDR3 loop is CSALPRGVNEQFF. The CDR3 nucleotides read TGCAGCGCCTTGCCGCGGGGAGTAAATGAGCAGTTCTTC.